These 2 T cell receptor beta chains originate from one sample sequenced in a study of T cells in Graves' hyperthyroidism and ophthalmopathy. Researchers took RNA transcripts and amplified the TCR beta CDR3 regions from them. First-round RT-PCR targeting the TCR CDR3 was performed with the HTBI primer set. TCRdb reprocessed the multiplex PCR reads via MiXCR and lists one record per CDR3 protein. In the table there are 750,000 to 950,000 distinct CDR3 sequences, 38% of which are singletons. Sequencing input: blood. The receptors were sampled from a man younger than 35 with Graves' hyperthyroidism.

This clonotype was observed at least ten times. The chain uses TRBV20-1 and TRBJ1-6, with D possibly matching TRBD1 (6 bases). The ends were cut back, 3 bases at V and 8 bases at J, with 8 bases in the middle. The CDR3 spans 12 residues. Germline V gene data show CDR1 as DFQATT and CDR2 as SNEGSKA (reference sequence). The CDR3 is CSARKGDSPLHF. CDR3 DNA sequence: TGCAGTGCTAGGAAGGGGGATTCACCCCTCCACTTT.

V is TRBV2 and J is TRBJ1-6; 7 bases are a match to TRBD1. In germline, CDR1 is SNHLY, CDR2 FYNNEI. The CDR3 has 17 amino acids. The trim removed 6 bases at V and 10 bases at J, leaving 18 bases unmatched. CDR3 DNA: TGTGCCAGCAGACTAGGGGGGGGACCAGGGGGAAAATCACCCCTCCACTTT. Translation gives CASRLGGGPGGKSPLHF.